This TCR beta chain was found in a study of cytotoxic CD8 clonotypes in ibrutinib-treated CLL. Only in-frame clones appear in the TCRdb table, and some are missing; sequencing was by immunoSEQ multiplex PCR. This table has approximately 46,000 clones, roughly two thirds appearing once. The CDR3 covers 13 residues. The germline CDR1 and CDR2 sequences are KGHSH and LQKENI. Trimming stripped 5 bases from V and 3 bases from J, with 10 bases between. The chain links TRBV18 to TRBJ2-5; D is undetermined. This TCR was recovered from a human donor with chronic lymphocytic leukemia. This specimen was PBMCs, taken after 12 months of ibrutinib treatment. The CDR3 coding sequence is TGTGCCAGCTCATCAAACAGTGAAGAGACCCAGTACTTC. Encoded protein: CASSSNSEETQYF.